This passage covers 2 T cell receptor beta chains from one sample sequenced in a study of PD-L1 blockade in urothelial cancer. The table came from immunoSEQ multiplex PCR; TCRdb's copy has only in-frame clones and leaves some out. The table records more than 30,000 clones, around 83% of them present only once. The sequences come from PBMCs, collected around atezolizumab (anti-PD-L1) treatment. The receptor set was obtained from a man between 60 and 75 years old with urothelial cancer.

The chain links TRBV19 to TRBJ1-2; tentatively, D is TRBD1 (5 bases). V lost 7 bases to trimming and J lost 2 bases, with 14 bases between them. This CDR3 is 14 amino acids long. Germline values: CDR1 LNHDA, CDR2 SQIVND (reference sequence). The DNA of the CDR3 is TGTGCCAGTAAGACAGACGGCGCGAACTATGGCTACACCTTC. Its translation is CASKTDGANYGYTF.

The rearrangement uses TRBV5-1 and TRBJ2-1, with 8 bases fitting TRBD1. The CDR3 extends over 13 amino acids. Trimming removed 3 bases from V and 8 bases from J; junction bases left unmatched: 4. Germline V CDR1 and CDR2: SGHRS, YFSETQ. The CDR3 nucleotides are TGCGCCAGCAGCTCTGGACAGGGTTATGAGCAGTTCTTC. This translates into CASSSGQGYEQFF.